The sequence of this T cell receptor (beta chain) was determined in a study of cytomegalovirus exposure and HLA in healthy donors. Profiling relied on immunoSEQ multiplex PCR, and the TCRdb table lists in-frame clones only, not all of them. The sample lists 300,000 to 400,000 clones, just over 85% occurring once. The CDR3 length is 16 residues. Per the germline V gene, CDR1 is LGHNA and CDR2 is YNFKEQ. With 1 base clipped from V and 5 bases from J, the junction kept 9 bases outside the gene matches. The chain recombines TRBV4-2 with TRBJ2-3, with 7 bases that match TRBD2. The material sequenced was PBMCs. The TCR comes from a woman aged 18-30 years in good health and CMV-seronegative. The CDR3 coding sequence is TGTGCCAGCAGCCAAGTACCAGCGGGAATGGGAGATACGCAGTATTTT. This translates into CASSQVPAGMGDTQYF.